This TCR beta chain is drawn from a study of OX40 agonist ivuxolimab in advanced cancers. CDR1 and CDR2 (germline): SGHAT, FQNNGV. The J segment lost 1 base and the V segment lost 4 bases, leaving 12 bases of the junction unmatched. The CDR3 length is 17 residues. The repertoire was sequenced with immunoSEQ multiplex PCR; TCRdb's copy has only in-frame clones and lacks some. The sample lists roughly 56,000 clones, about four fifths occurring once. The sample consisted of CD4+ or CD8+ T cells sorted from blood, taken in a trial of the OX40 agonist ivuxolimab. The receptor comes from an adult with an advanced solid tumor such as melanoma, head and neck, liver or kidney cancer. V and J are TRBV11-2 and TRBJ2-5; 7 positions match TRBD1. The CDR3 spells CASSYGGSGTAQETQYF. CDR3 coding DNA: TGTGCCAGCAGCTATGGGGGATCCGGGACAGCCCAAGAGACCCAGTACTTC.